The source of this T cell receptor (beta chain) is a study of T cell responses to AZD1222 COVID-19 vaccine. Study results and caveats: Every sample of the repertoires postdated the peak T cell response. Spike-specific TCR depth and breadth grew after two AZD1222 doses.

On this clone itself: Its cognate antigen is unknown.

Generated by immunoSEQ multiplex PCR, the TCRdb table keeps only in-frame clones and is missing some. The table lists 140,000 or so clones, more than 70% of them singletons. The V gene lost 0 bases and the J gene lost 3 bases, with 5 bases spanning the gap. From germline, CDR1 is LGHDT and CDR2 YNNKEL (reference sequence). The CDR3 consists of 13 residues. The TCR originated in an adult who received the AZD1222 COVID-19 vaccine. This chain uses TRBV3-1 (or the pseudogene TRBV3-2) with TRBJ2-5, with D perhaps matching TRBD2 (5 bases). The material was peripheral blood, obtained 28 days after the second AZD1222 dose. The CDR3, as DNA: TGTGCCAGCAGCCAAGAGGGAGAAGAGACCCAGTACTTC. Protein sequence: CASSQEGEETQYF.